This T cell receptor (beta chain) emerged from a study of blood T cell repertoires in COVID-19 (TCRdb year 2020). Describing the broader study: Collaborator samples came from the United States, Italy and Spain and covered acute and convalescent phases of COVID-19. The prospective study material was composed of cDNA or gDNA derived from T cells, B-cell-depleted T cells, or PBMCs. Subjects who had been exposed to COVID-19, were actively infected with it, or had recovered from it provided the deeply sampled blood TCRbeta repertoires that made up the dataset. The repertoires were released in a freely available public database meant as a resource for research on the immune response to SARS-CoV-2. The samples were drawn from the first 160 participants of the ongoing ImmuneRACE study and from 1,254 subjects provided by 6 global collaborators. The sample metadata nearly always contained a de-identified subject ID, COVID-19 status, age in years and sex. Where HLA class I and class II types were available, the types were taken from metadata supplied by the sample provider, not from assay-based typing. General conclusions and limits of the study: The quantity of clinical and demographic metadata differed by source and by participant and was supplied without curation.

Trimming removed 6 bases from V and 6 bases from J, leaving 11 bases between the germline ends. The CDR3 numbers 13 residues from cysteine through phenylalanine. Just the 39-base CDR3 DNA is kept, in frame starting at base 1. CDR1 MNHEY and CDR2 SMNVEV are derived from the germline V gene (reference sequence). Collaborating institutions collected whole blood in K2EDTA tubes following their own protocols. For TCRbeta analysis, collaborators shipped samples as frozen whole blood, isolated PBMCs, or DNA extracted from either of those sample types. TCRbeta CDR3 regions were amplified from genomic DNA by means of the immunoSEQ Assay, a bias-controlled multiplex PCR. Per the source publication's procedure: The number of nucleated cells in each sample was estimated from the amplification of reference gene primers within the assay. To quantify the absolute abundance of each unique TCRbeta CDR3 rearrangement, sequence reads were collapsed and filtered. For each sample, productive Simpson clonality was calculated as the square root of Simpson's diversity index across productive rearrangements. The table comes from immuneACCESS by way of TCRdb, which keeps in-frame sequences with V and J called. Part of the clones is missing from these tables; in studies checked, under half for an unresolved V gene and the rest for unknown reasons. V and J calls and clone size follow that table, whereas D and trimming were derived from the DNA. This sample gives a few hundred thousand clones in total; 84% of them show up just once. In total, the top ten clones hold around 20% of the sample.

The table lists this clone with a count of one. Its antigen is currently not known. No base quality information exists; no much larger clone differs at one position. The chain is made from TRBV27 and TRBJ2-2; no confident D gene assignment can be made. Source material: peripheral blood. This receptor was taken from a man between 25 and 39 years old with active or convalescent COVID-19. The DNA sequence is given as TGTGCCAGCAGGCCCCCCGAGTCCGGGGAGCTGTTTTTT. Its translation reads: CASRPPESGELFF.